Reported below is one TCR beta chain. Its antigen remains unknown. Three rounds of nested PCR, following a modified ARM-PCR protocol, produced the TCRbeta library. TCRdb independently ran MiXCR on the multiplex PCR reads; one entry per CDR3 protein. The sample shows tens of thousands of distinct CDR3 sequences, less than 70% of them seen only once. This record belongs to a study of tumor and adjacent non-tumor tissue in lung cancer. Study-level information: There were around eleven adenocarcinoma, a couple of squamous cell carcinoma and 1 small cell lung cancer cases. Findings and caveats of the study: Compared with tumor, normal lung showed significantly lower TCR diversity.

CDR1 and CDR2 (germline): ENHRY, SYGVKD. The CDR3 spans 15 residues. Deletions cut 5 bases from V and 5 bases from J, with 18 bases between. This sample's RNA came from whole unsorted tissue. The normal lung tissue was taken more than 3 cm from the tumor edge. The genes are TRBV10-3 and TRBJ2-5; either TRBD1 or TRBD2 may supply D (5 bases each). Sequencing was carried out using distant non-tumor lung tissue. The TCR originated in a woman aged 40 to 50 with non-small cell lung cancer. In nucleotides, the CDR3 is TGTGCCATCAGTCCCGACAGCAAGCCGGGGGAGACCCAGTACTTC. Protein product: CAISPDSKPGETQYF.